This T cell receptor beta chain originates from a study of cytomegalovirus exposure and HLA in healthy donors. The CDR3 loop spans 16 amino acids. The germline V gene encodes CDR1 SGHRS and CDR2 YFSETQ. Trimming stripped 4 bases from V and 0 bases from J, with 15 bases between. The PCR employed 60 Vbeta primers together with 13 Jbeta primers. Here immunoSEQ multiplex PCR was the method, and the copy in TCRdb shows in-frame clones only, minus some. Of under 200,000 clones listed, nearly 80% are singletons. This sequence joins TRBV5-1 and TRBJ2-3; D perhaps matches TRBD1 (7 bases). The specimen was PBMCs. This receptor was identified in a man aged 50 or older in good health and CMV-seropositive. CDR3 DNA sequence: TGCGCCAGCAGCAACCTACAGGGGACTAGCACAGATACGCAGTATTTT. As protein: CASSNLQGTSTDTQYF.